This TCR beta chain appears in the sequencing data of a study of breast tumors, draining lymph nodes, adjacent tissues. This clonotype was observed a few times. Antigen: not known. Broader study findings: Findings are consistent with lymph node origin and intratumoral expansion of most tumor T cells. Tumor repertoires ranked between lymph nodes and nontumor tissue in diversity, with V and J gene preferences.

Axillary draining lymph nodes of breast cancer patients supplied the node samples. TCRdb reprocessed the multiplex PCR reads with MiXCR, giving one entry per CDR3 protein. In the table there are roughly 80,000 distinct CDR3 sequences, roughly 19% of which are singletons. This TCR was sampled from a female donor with breast cancer. Some clones in this sample may be carry-over from other donors' samples. Source material: axillary lymph node tissue.

The CDR3 spells CASSLIGVFTAQYF. DNA of the CDR3: TGTGCCAGCAGTTTAATTGGCGTCTTTACCGCGCAGTACTTC. The V and J genes are TRBV28 and TRBJ2-7; D not certain. The CDR3 sequence is 14 residues long. Looked up from germline, CDR1 is MDHEN and CDR2 is SYDVKM. Trimming cost V 2 bases and J 9 bases, with 17 bases left between them.